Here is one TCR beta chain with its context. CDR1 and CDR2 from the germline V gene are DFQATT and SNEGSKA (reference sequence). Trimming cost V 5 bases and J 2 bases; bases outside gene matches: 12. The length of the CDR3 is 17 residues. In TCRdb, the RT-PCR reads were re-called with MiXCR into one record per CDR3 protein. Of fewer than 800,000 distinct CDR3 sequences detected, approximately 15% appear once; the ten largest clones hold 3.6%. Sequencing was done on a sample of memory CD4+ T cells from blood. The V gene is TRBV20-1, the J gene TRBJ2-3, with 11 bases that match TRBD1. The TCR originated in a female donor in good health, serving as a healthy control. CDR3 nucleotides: TGCAGTGCTGACAACCCTGGGACAGGGGGATTCACAGATACGCAGTATTTT. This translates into CSADNPGTGGFTDTQYF.